The source of this T cell receptor beta chain is a study of cytomegalovirus exposure and HLA in healthy donors. A word on this clone: What it recognizes is unknown.

The PCR had 60 Vbeta and 13 Jbeta primers. The repertoire was sequenced with immunoSEQ multiplex PCR; TCRdb's copy has only in-frame clones and lacks some. The table shows some 150,000 clones, with around 79% occurring only once. Study-level findings and limits: Listed as cytomegalovirus-associated were more than 150 TCR beta chains.

The source is a man aged 30 to 39 in good health and CMV-seropositive. Sequenced: PBMCs.

CDR3 amino acids: CAWRYMGKVSGGEAFF. For the CDR3, the DNA is TGTGCCTGGAGGTATATGGGGAAAGTATCGGGAGGTGAAGCTTTCTTT. V and J are TRBV30 and TRBJ1-1, with D hard to call. Germline V gene sequence: CDR1 GTSNPN, CDR2 SVGIG (reference sequence). The CDR3 length is 16 residues. Trimming took off 3 bases at V and 7 bases at J, with 24 bases between the two ends.